A single sample gave rise to the 14 T cell receptor beta chains below, sequenced in a study of T cells in Graves' hyperthyroidism and ophthalmopathy. TCR beta CDR3 region amplification was performed from RNA transcripts. In the first-round RT-PCR of the TCR CDR3, the HTBI primer set was used. MiXCR, run by TCRdb on the multiplex PCR reads, gives a single entry per CDR3 protein. The sample yields roughly 530,000 distinct CDR3 sequences, roughly 15% seen once. Specimen: blood. Every receptor here comes from a woman between 18 and 30 years old with Graves' ophthalmopathy.

This clonotype has more than one count but fewer than ten. The chain joins TRBV20-1 to TRBJ1-3; no reliable D call. CDR1 and CDR2 from the germline V gene are DFQATT and SNEGSKA (reference sequence). The CDR3 has 15 residues. V shed 3 bases and J shed 3 bases, with 15 bases lying between them. The CDR3 region is CSARNPGDGGNTIYF. The DNA of the CDR3 is TGCAGTGCTAGGAATCCCGGGGATGGTGGAAACACCATATATTTT.

This clonotype was seen ten or more times. V gene TRBV5-1 combines with J gene TRBJ2-7; D ambiguous. CDR1 and CDR2 (germline): SGHRS, YFSETQ. The CDR3 consists of 14 residues. V was trimmed by 0 bases and J by 2 bases, leaving 9 bases between them. The CDR3 here is CASSLDSNAYEQYF. Written as DNA, the CDR3 is TGCGCCAGCAGCTTGGACAGTAATGCCTACGAGCAGTACTTC.

The sample holds many counts of this clonotype. The CDR3 coding sequence is TGCATTCGGGGCCGTCTGGGGATTGAAGGCTACACCTTC. Translating it yields CIRGRLGIEGYTF. V usage is TRBV20-1 and J usage is TRBJ1-2, with D tentatively TRBD1 (5 bases). Germline loops: CDR1 DFQATT, CDR2 SNEGSKA (reference sequence). CDR3 length equals 13 residues.

This clonotype appeared a few times. The chain is built from TRBV5-1 and TRBJ2-3; 8 bases agree with TRBD2. The V gene's germline CDR1 is SGHRS and CDR2 YFSETQ. Trimming at V came to 5 bases and at J to 1 base, leaving 12 bases not matched to a gene. This CDR3 spans 17 amino acids. The CDR3 reads CASRAGLGLSRTDTQYF. For the CDR3, the DNA is TGCGCCAGCAGAGCGGGACTAGGCTTATCTCGCACAGATACGCAGTATTTT. The variable domain in full, completed from reference TRBV5-1 and TRBJ2-3, reads KAGVTQTPRYLIKTRGQQVTLSCSPISGHRSVSWYQQTPGQGLQFLFEYFSETQRNKGNFPGRFSGRQFSNSRSEMNVSTLELGDSALYLCASRAGLGLSRTDTQYFGPGTRLTVL.

This clonotype was seen a few times. The chain recombines TRBV9 with TRBJ2-1; 8 bases match TRBD2. Germline CDR1 SGDLS, CDR2 YYNGEE. The CDR3 totals 14 residues. Trimming took 0 bases from V and 10 from J; bases not matched to a gene: 6. The CDR3, as DNA: TGTGCCAGCAGCGTAGAAGCGGGAGTGGGGGAGCAGTTCTTC. This translates into CASSVEAGVGEQFF.

Many counts were recorded for this clonotype. CDR3 amino acids: CASRRQGAASTEAFF. CDR3 in DNA: TGTGCCAGCAGGAGACAGGGGGCAGCCTCCACTGAAGCTTTCTTT. This chain uses TRBV6-1 with TRBJ1-1; 10 bases line up with TRBD1. Trimming took 6 bases from V and 4 from J; bases not matched to a gene: 8. This CDR3 comprises 15 residues. Germline CDR1 and CDR2: MNHNS and SASEGT.

The chain joins TRBV28 to TRBJ1-5; TRBD1 matches at 9 bases. The CDR3 totals 15 residues. J lost 7 bases, V lost 3 bases, and 7 bases had no gene match. CDR1 is MDHEN, CDR2 SYDVKM, per germline. CDR3 in DNA: TGTGCCAGCAGTTTGGAACAGGGGGCGGGACAGCCCCAGCATTTT. This codes for CASSLEQGAGQPQHF.

This clonotype was counted many times. This chain joins TRBV19 and TRBJ2-1; 9 bases match TRBD2. With 7 bases clipped from V and 3 bases from J, the junction kept 7 bases outside the gene matches. This CDR3 is 15 amino acids long. The germline gives CDR1 LNHDA, CDR2 SQIVND (reference sequence). CDR3 residues: CASNHLAGHYNEQFF. The CDR3 DNA is TGTGCCAGTAACCATCTAGCGGGGCACTACAATGAGCAGTTCTTC.

This clonotype was detected many times. This chain connects TRBV3-1 to TRBJ2-3, with TRBD1 as a possible D gene (6 bases). V dropped 6 bases and J dropped 8 bases, with 18 bases sitting between them. Germline V gene sequence: CDR1 LGHDT, CDR2 YNNKEL (reference sequence). This CDR3 contains 14 residues. The CDR3 sequence is CASREDSFIGTQYF. The CDR3 bases are TGTGCCAGCAGGGAGGACAGCTTTATCGGTACGCAGTATTTT.

The sample holds many counts of this clonotype. The gene calls are TRBV30 and TRBJ2-7, with D tentatively TRBD1 (6 bases). From germline, CDR1 is GTSNPN and CDR2 SVGIG (reference sequence). This CDR3 comprises 15 residues. Between the trimmed V and J ends, which lost 5 bases and 2 bases, there was a span of 19 bases. The chain's CDR3 is CAWPPGTTKTYEQYF. The CDR3 nucleotides are TGTGCCTGGCCACCCGGGACAACTAAAACCTACGAGCAGTACTTC.

There are many counts of this clonotype. The CDR3 DNA sequence: TGCAGTGTTTCCTTGAGTCTTGGGGGGAGCTCCTACGAGCAGTACTTC. Protein product: CSVSLSLGGSSYEQYF. The chain is built from TRBV20-1 and TRBJ2-7, with D perhaps matching TRBD2 (6 bases). V lost 7 bases and J lost 0, with 22 bases in between. The CDR3 length is 16 residues. Germline CDR1 DFQATT, CDR2 SNEGSKA (reference sequence).

The chain joins TRBV29-1 to TRBJ1-1; a weak D match, TRBD1 (5 bases). CDR1 is SQVTM and CDR2 is ANQGSEA in the germline V gene. Trimming removed 7 bases from V and 0 bases from J, with 15 bases in between. The CDR3 has 14 residues. CDR3 amino acids: CSGGVRPMNTEAFF. CDR3 nucleotides: TGCAGCGGAGGGGTCCGGCCCATGAACACTGAAGCTTTCTTT.

This chain connects TRBV27 to TRBJ2-3; maybe TRBD2 (6 bases). The CDR3 contains 14 residues. The germline V gene encodes CDR1 MNHEY and CDR2 SMNVEV (reference sequence). With 7 bases removed from V and 1 base from J, the gap between germline ends came to 12 bases. This CDR3 is CASTPWGGTDTQYF. The CDR3 bases are TGTGCCAGCACCCCCTGGGGGGGCACAGATACGCAGTATTTT.

This chain joins TRBV7-3 and TRBJ2-1; 7 nucleotides align to TRBD2. CDR3 length: 16 amino acids. From germline, CDR1 is SGHTA and CDR2 FQGTGA. V shed 2 bases and J 6 bases; nucleotides not matched to a gene: 10. CDR3 sequence (DNA): TGTGCCAGCAGCTTATGGGGGGGGGAGGTTGGCAATGAGCAGTTCTTC. Encoded protein: CASSLWGGEVGNEQFF.